One sample yielded the 22 T cell receptor beta chains listed below, sequenced in a study of shared clonotypes between healthy human individuals. The protocol was immunoSEQ multiplex PCR, while the TCRdb copy is restricted to in-frame clones and leaves out a portion. The table records roughly 2.6 million clones, approximately 94% of them present only once. Specimen: naive CD4+ T cells sorted from blood. Subset reported: CD45RA+ positively selected. The receptor set was obtained from a man between 18 and 35 years old in good health.

In DNA form, the CDR3 reads TGTGCCAGTTCCTCGCTGACAGGGGACACTGAAGCTTTCTTT. This encodes CASSSLTGDTEAFF. The chain employs TRBV27 and TRBJ1-1; 8 nucleotides agree with TRBD1. Germline CDR1 is MNHEY and CDR2 is SMNVEV (reference sequence). Trimming removed 9 bases from V and 3 bases from J; junction bases left unmatched: 9. The CDR3 contains 14 residues.

The DNA of the CDR3 is TGCGCCAGCAGCTCCCGACAGGGTTCGCGCCAAGAGACCCAGTACTTC. Protein: CASSSRQGSRQETQYF. The V and J genes are TRBV4-3 and TRBJ2-5, with TRBD1 matching over 7 bases. V shed 5 bases and J 1 base; nucleotides not matched to a gene: 10. This CDR3 spans 16 amino acids. Germline V lookup: CDR1 LGHNA, CDR2 YSLEER.

A word on this clone: The sample carries other DNA sequences with the same CDR3. The chain couples TRBV5-1 to TRBJ2-3; 7 bases match TRBD2. The V and J ends lost 4 bases and 1 base, in that order; junction bases with no gene match: 3. The CDR3 has 14 residues. Germline CDR1 SGHRS, CDR2 YFSETQ. The CDR3 region has the DNA TGCGCCAGCAGCCGCAGCGGGGGCACAGATACGCAGTATTTT. Protein: CASSRSGGTDTQYF. The full variable domain, rest sourced from reference TRBV5-1 and TRBJ2-3, is KAGVTQTPRYLIKTRGQQVTLSCSPISGHRSVSWYQQTPGQGLQFLFEYFSETQRNKGNFPGRFSGRQFSNSRSEMNVSTLELGDSALYLCASSRSGGTDTQYFGPGTRLTVL.

This chain uses TRBV5-8 with TRBJ2-3, with 12 bases lining up with TRBD2. V shed 6 bases, J shed 3 bases, and the junction held 8 bases outside the gene matches. In germline, CDR1 is SGHTS, CDR2 YDEGEE. The CDR3 sequence is 16 residues long. CDR3 loop: CASKSTGTSGTDTQYF. The CDR3, as DNA: TGTGCCAGCAAATCGACCGGGACTAGCGGGACAGATACGCAGTATTTT.

The chain links TRBV7-3 to TRBJ2-7; TRBD1 matches 7 bases. Germline loops: CDR1 SGHTA, CDR2 FQGTGA. V trimming: 6 bases; J trimming: 7 bases; junction bases outside the gene matches: 6. The CDR3 covers 12 residues. The CDR3 coding sequence is TGTGCCAGCAGTTGGACAGGTAGGGAGCAGTACTTC. Residues: CASSWTGREQYF.

The rearrangement links TRBV11-2 to TRBJ2-4; the D gene could be TRBD1 or TRBD2 (5 bases each). This CDR3 is built from 15 residues. The germline V gene has CDR1 SGHAT and CDR2 FQNNGV. Trimming removed 5 bases at V and 7 bases at J, with 18 bases between. CDR3 loop: CASSVGTAIVNIQYF. DNA of the CDR3: TGTGCCAGCAGCGTCGGGACGGCTATAGTCAACATTCAGTACTTC.

The chain carries TRBV28 and TRBJ2-3; the match to TRBD1 covers 11 bases. From germline, CDR1 is MDHEN and CDR2 SYDVKM. V lost 11 bases and J lost 6; bases outside the gene matches: 7. This CDR3 region has 13 residues. The CDR3 reads CAGGTGGSDTQYF. The CDR3 coding sequence is TGTGCCGGAGGGACAGGGGGAAGTGATACGCAGTATTTT.

As for this clone: The sample holds other DNA sequences that translate to the same CDR3. This sequence joins TRBV5-1 and TRBJ1-5; no firm D call. The CDR3 is 13 amino acids. Germline assignment: CDR1 SGHRS and CDR2 YFSETQ. The V end was cut by 3 bases, the J end by 1 base, with 5 bases between. DNA of the CDR3: TGCGCCAGCAGCTCGGACAGCAATCAGCCCCAGCATTTT. Protein sequence: CASSSDSNQPQHF.

The chain uses TRBV11-2 and TRBJ2-1; TRBD1 is a possible D gene (5 bases). CDR3 length: 15 amino acids. V dropped 0 bases and J dropped 3 bases, with 9 bases sitting between them. The germline CDR1 and CDR2 sequences are SGHAT and FQNNGV. CDR3 nucleotide sequence: TGTGCCAGCAGCTTAGATCGACAGCACTACAATGAGCAGTTCTTC. Its translation: CASSLDRQHYNEQFF. Supplemented by reference TRBV11-2 and TRBJ2-1, the full variable domain reads EAGVAQSPRYKIIEKRQSVAFWCNPISGHATLYWYQQILGQGPKLLIQFQNNGVVDDSQLPKDRFSAERLKGVDSTLKIQPAKLEDSAVYLCASSLDRQHYNEQFFGPGTRLTVL.

Concerning this clone: At the DNA level, this CDR3 is encoded by other sequences in the same sample as well. The chain couples TRBV27 to TRBJ1-1; D is undetermined. CDR3 length: 13 amino acids. The germline CDR1 and CDR2 sequences are MNHEY and SMNVEV (reference sequence). Between the trimmed V and J ends, which lost 2 bases and 0 bases, there was a span of 4 bases. The CDR3 nucleotides are TGTGCCAGCAGTTTACTAATGAACACTGAAGCTTTCTTT. Translated, it gives CASSLLMNTEAFF.

The chain carries TRBV19 and TRBJ1-1; TRBD1 might be the D (6 bases). The V end was cut by 3 bases, the J end by 5 bases, with 13 bases between. Germline V gene lookup returns CDR1 LNHDA and CDR2 SQIVND (reference sequence). This CDR3 spans 14 amino acids. The CDR3 DNA sequence: TGTGCCAGTAGTATGGGGGGGCAACGGACTGAAGCTTTCTTT. Encoded protein: CASSMGGQRTEAFF.

The chain joins TRBV5-1 to TRBJ2-3; perhaps TRBD1 as D (5 bases). The germline V gene has CDR1 SGHRS and CDR2 YFSETQ. Trimming left V 0 bases short and J 4 bases short, with 15 bases between. The length of the CDR3 is 16 residues. The DNA of the CDR3 is TGCGCCAGCAGCTTGGCCGGTCAGATAGGGGCAGATACGCAGTATTTT. It specifies CASSLAGQIGADTQYF.

The CDR3 reads CSASREGGYTF. The CDR3 nucleotides read TGCAGTGCTTCCAGGGAGGGCGGCTACACCTTC. The chain couples TRBV20-1 to TRBJ1-2, with D tentatively TRBD1 (5 bases). CDR3 length: 11 amino acids. Between the trimmed V and J ends, which lost 5 bases and 8 bases, there was a span of 12 bases. Looked up from germline, CDR1 is DFQATT and CDR2 is SNEGSKA (reference sequence).

The V call is TRBV10-1, the J call TRBJ1-6; possibly TRBD1 for D (6 bases). The CDR3 runs to 14 residues. Trimming left V 5 bases short and J 8 bases short, with 13 bases between. Germline-derived CDR1 and CDR2 are WNHNN and SYGVQD (reference sequence). Here the CDR3 DNA reads TGCGCCAGCAGTCAACAGGGTATGGATTCACCCCTCCACTTT. Encoded protein: CASSQQGMDSPLHF.

About this clone itself: This CDR3 is also generated by other DNA sequences in the sample. The V call is TRBV5-1, the J call TRBJ1-5, with D hard to call. Germline V CDR1 and CDR2: SGHRS, YFSETQ. Deletions cut 4 bases from V and 0 bases from J, with 8 bases between. The CDR3 covers 14 residues. The CDR3: CASSLDNSNQPQHF. The CDR3 DNA is TGCGCCAGCAGCCTCGACAATAGCAATCAGCCCCAGCATTTT.

The chain carries TRBV4-3 and TRBJ1-2; D not resolved. Germline V gives CDR1 LGHNA, CDR2 YSLEER. V was trimmed by 0 bases and J by 4 bases, leaving 12 bases between them. The length of the CDR3 is 15 residues. CDR3 sequence reads: CASSQDRVSFYGYTF. In nucleotides, the CDR3 is TGCGCCAGCAGCCAAGATAGAGTGAGTTTCTATGGCTACACCTTC.

V is TRBV18 and J is TRBJ1-4; no clear D gene. The V gene's germline CDR1 is KGHSH and CDR2 LQKENI. The CDR3 extends over 17 amino acids. Trimming removed 0 bases from V and 7 bases from J, with 18 bases in between. The CDR3 DNA follows: TGTGCCAGCTCACCACCGGAGGTCAGATCACGGGGTGAAAAACTGTTTTTT. This gives the protein CASSPPEVRSRGEKLFF.

This rearrangement joins TRBV11-2 to TRBJ1-4; TRBD1 matches at 12 bases. The J segment lost 2 bases and the V segment lost 3 bases, leaving 1 base of the junction unmatched. Looked up from germline, CDR1 is SGHAT and CDR2 is FQNNGV. The CDR3 length is 16 residues. Here the CDR3 reads CASSFGTGGTNEKLFF. The DNA of the CDR3 is TGTGCCAGCAGCTTTGGGACAGGGGGCACTAATGAAAAACTGTTTTTT.

This sequence joins TRBV29-1 and TRBJ2-7; perhaps TRBD2 as D (6 bases). V lost 3 bases, J lost 3 bases, and 12 bases lay in between. The CDR3 is 13 amino acids. Germline-derived CDR1 and CDR2 are SQVTM and ANQGSEA. The CDR3: CSVDAGPNYEQYF. The CDR3 nucleotides are TGCAGCGTTGACGCGGGACCTAACTACGAGCAGTACTTC.

The V and J genes are TRBV1 and TRBJ2-1; TRBD2 is the table's D call and was not checked against the DNA. TRBV1 is marked as a pseudogene. This CDR3 is 18 amino acids long. CDR3 residues: CTSSQDVTGSRPYNEQFF. As DNA, the CDR3 is TGCACCAGCAGCCAAGACGTCACCGGGAGCAGACCTTACAATGAGCAGTTCTTC.

The chain carries TRBV5-4 and TRBJ2-7; D possibly corresponds to TRBD1 (6 bases). CDR1 and CDR2 from the germline V gene are SGHNT and YYREEE (reference sequence). The CDR3 covers 12 residues. Trimming pared 3 bases from V and 6 bases from J, leaving 10 bases between. DNA for the CDR3: TGTGCCAGCAGCTCGGACAGAAGCGAGCAGTACTTC. Translation: CASSSDRSEQYF.

Turning to this clone: This sample includes further DNA sequences coding for the same CDR3. The chain links TRBV15 to TRBJ1-5; unclear D gene. V shed 2 bases and J shed 7 bases, with 6 bases lying between them. Germline V gene lookup returns CDR1 LNHNV and CDR2 YYDKDF (reference sequence). The CDR3 runs to 12 residues. CDR3 nucleotides: TGTGCCACCAGCAGACCGAACCAGCCCCAGCATTTT. Translation gives CATSRPNQPQHF.